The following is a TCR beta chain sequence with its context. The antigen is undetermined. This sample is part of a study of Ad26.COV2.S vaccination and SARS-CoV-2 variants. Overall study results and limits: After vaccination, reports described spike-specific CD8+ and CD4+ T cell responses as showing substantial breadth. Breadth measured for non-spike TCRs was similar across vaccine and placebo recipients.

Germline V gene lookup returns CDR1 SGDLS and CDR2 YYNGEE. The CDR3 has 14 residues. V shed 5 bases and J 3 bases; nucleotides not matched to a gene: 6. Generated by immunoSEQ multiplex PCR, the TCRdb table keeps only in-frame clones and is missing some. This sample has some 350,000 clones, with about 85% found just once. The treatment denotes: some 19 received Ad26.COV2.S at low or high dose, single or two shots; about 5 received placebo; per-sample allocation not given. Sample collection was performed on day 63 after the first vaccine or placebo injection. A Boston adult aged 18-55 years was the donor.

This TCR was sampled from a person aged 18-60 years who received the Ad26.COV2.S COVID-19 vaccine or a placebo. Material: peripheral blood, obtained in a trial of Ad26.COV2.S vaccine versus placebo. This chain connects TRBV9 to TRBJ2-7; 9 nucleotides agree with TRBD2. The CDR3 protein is CASRRLAEYYEQYF. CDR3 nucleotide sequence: TGTGCCAGCAGGAGACTAGCGGAGTACTACGAGCAGTACTTC.